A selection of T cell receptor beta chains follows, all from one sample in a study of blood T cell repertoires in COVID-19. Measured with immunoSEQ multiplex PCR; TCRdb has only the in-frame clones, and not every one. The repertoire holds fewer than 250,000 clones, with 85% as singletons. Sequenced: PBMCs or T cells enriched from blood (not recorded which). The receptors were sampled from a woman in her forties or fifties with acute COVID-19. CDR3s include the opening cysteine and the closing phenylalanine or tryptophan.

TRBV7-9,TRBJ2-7,CASSLGEGSEQYF
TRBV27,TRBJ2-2,CASSYGTGVTGELFF
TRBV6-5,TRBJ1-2,CASSYYRDHYGYTF
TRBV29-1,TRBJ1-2,CSAQLIGAGTNYGYTF
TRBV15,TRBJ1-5,CATSRDLGVGQPQHF
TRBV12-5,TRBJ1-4,CASAWDMATTNEKLFF
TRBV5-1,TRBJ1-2,CASSLAGRGDYGYTF
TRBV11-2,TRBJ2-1,CASGLPPLYNEQFF
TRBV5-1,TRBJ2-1,CASSREGNNEQFF
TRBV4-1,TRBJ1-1,CASSQAPGLSTEAFF
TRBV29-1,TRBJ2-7,CSVESGQLREQYF
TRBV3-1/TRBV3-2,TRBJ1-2,CASSQTGGYTF
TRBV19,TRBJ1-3,CASSVRGQGAPGNTIYF
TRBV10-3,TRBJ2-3,CAIGWPRTDTQYF
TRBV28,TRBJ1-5,CASTGQGGGGQPQHF
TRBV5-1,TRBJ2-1,CASSLRAGSYNEQFF
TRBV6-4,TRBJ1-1,CASSQTGDSTEAFF
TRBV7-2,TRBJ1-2,CASSLGDRTNYGYTF
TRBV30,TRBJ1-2,CAWSGASAGGYTF
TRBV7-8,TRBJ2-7,CASSLGGRGDREIYEQYF
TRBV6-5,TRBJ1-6,CASSSSGNSPLHF
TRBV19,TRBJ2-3,CASSMGLGRSTDTQYF
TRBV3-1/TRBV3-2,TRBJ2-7,CASRALDRGPYEQYF